This TCR beta chain was captured by sequencing in a study of CD4 T cells in relation to SARS-CoV-2 and coronaviruses. Points from the study as a whole: Crossreactive clones expanded significantly less to SARS-CoV-2 than monoreactive clones. Each donor contributed either pre-pandemic or post-infection samples, not both. In roughly 65% of donors, memory CD4+ clonotypes crossrecognized SARS-CoV-2 and at least one common cold coronavirus spike.

This clone showed up just a few times. The antigen remains undetermined. This CDR3 comprises 15 residues. Germline V gene sequence: CDR1 SGHTA, CDR2 FQGNSA. V shed 0 bases and J shed 8 bases, with 13 bases lying between them. Method: immunoSEQ multiplex PCR; TCRdb's copy keeps in-frame clones and lacks some. This table holds tens of thousands of clones, 86% found once. Unexposed donor CD4+ T cells date from 2011-2018, before the COVID-19 pandemic. CD4 enrichment then naive enrichment separated naive from memory CD4+ cells. The sample comprised memory CD4+ T cells from PBMCs. This clonotype was sampled from a human donor in good health. This chain joins TRBV7-2 and TRBJ1-4; no reliable D call. CDR3 sequence: CASSLAALGREKLFF. The CDR3 DNA sequence: TGTGCCAGCAGCTTAGCGGCCCTTGGACGGGAAAAACTGTTTTTT.